Following are 6 T cell receptor beta chains from one sample sequenced in a study of blood T cell repertoires in COVID-19. TCRdb's copy holds only in-frame clones and misses some; the assay was immunoSEQ multiplex PCR. Among 20,000 to 25,000 clones listed, 88% were seen once. Source material: peripheral blood. The receptor set was obtained from a human donor in a cohort sampled during active COVID-19. The donor label of this sample is uncertain.

The rearrangement joins TRBV6-1 to TRBJ1-1; no definite D call. The V end was cut by 2 bases, the J end by 3 bases, with 7 bases between. This CDR3 has 13 amino acids. In germline, CDR1 is MNHNS, CDR2 SASEGT. As DNA, the CDR3 is TGTGCCAGCAGTGAACGACACTACACTGAAGCTTTCTTT. Encoded protein: CASSERHYTEAFF.

This chain uses TRBV18 with TRBJ2-7; the match to TRBD2 covers 10 bases. CDR1 and CDR2 from the germline V gene are KGHSH and LQKENI. CDR3 length equals 15 residues. Trimming at V came to 2 bases and at J to 2 bases, leaving 3 bases not matched to a gene. The CDR3 bases are TGTGCCAGCTCACCAGTGGGGACTAGCGCCTACGAGCAGTACTTC. It encodes CASSPVGTSAYEQYF. Filled out from reference TRBV18 and TRBJ2-7, the complete variable domain reads NAGVMQNPRHLVRRRGQEARLRCSPMKGHSHVYWYRQLPEEGLKFMVYLQKENIIDESGMPKERFSAEFPKEGPSILRIQQVVRGDSAAYFCASSPVGTSAYEQYFGPGTRLTVT.

The V and J genes are TRBV9 and TRBJ2-1; tentative D call: TRBD2 (5 bases). V was shortened by 7 bases and J by 0 bases, with 14 bases between the two germline ends. The CDR3 spans 15 residues. Germline V CDR1 and CDR2: SGDLS, YYNGEE. The CDR3 DNA reads TGTGCCAGCGGTAAGGAGGCGAGCTCCTACAATGAGCAGTTCTTC. Its translation is CASGKEASSYNEQFF.

The chain has TRBV5-1 and TRBJ1-6; 9 bases are a match to TRBD1. Germline V gene lookup returns CDR1 SGHRS and CDR2 YFSETQ. The CDR3 has 14 residues. V was clipped by 3 bases and J by 7 bases; unmatched bases: 2. The CDR3 protein is CASSSGQGNSPLHF. As DNA, the CDR3 is TGCGCCAGCAGCTCCGGACAGGGGAATTCACCCCTCCACTTT.

The chain couples TRBV18 to TRBJ2-2; 12 bases match TRBD2. The CDR3 consists of 16 residues. Germline loops: CDR1 KGHSH, CDR2 LQKENI. Trimming at V came to 5 bases and at J to 4 bases, leaving 5 bases not matched to a gene. CDR3 DNA: TGTGCCAGCTCAAAGACTAGCGGGAGCGGCACCGGGGAGCTGTTTTTT. It encodes CASSKTSGSGTGELFF.

This chain joins TRBV11-2 and TRBJ2-5; no reliable D call. From germline, CDR1 is SGHAT and CDR2 FQNNGV. The germline V and J ends were trimmed by 5 bases and 1 base, with 8 bases remaining between them. The CDR3 spans 13 residues. CDR3 in amino acids: CASSQQIQETQYF. CDR3 DNA sequence: TGTGCCAGCAGCCAACAAATCCAAGAGACCCAGTACTTC.